This paragraph covers one T cell receptor beta chain sequence. As yet, its antigen is unknown. The protocol was immunoSEQ multiplex PCR, while the TCRdb copy is restricted to in-frame clones and leaves out a portion. Of more than 300,000 clones in the sample, roughly 86% were seen once. This specimen comes from a study of Ad26.COV2.S vaccination and SARS-CoV-2 variants. General study points: Vaccine recipients had higher spike-specific TCR breadth than placebo recipients.

This CDR3 spans 19 amino acids. The V segment lost 0 bases and the J segment 1 base; nucleotides outside the gene matches: 9. Germline lookup yields CDR1 LNHNV and CDR2 YYDKDF (reference sequence). Documented treatment: roughly 18 received Ad26.COV2.S at low or high dose, single or two shots; roughly 5 received placebo; per-sample allocation not given. Day 63 after the first vaccine or placebo injection was the time point for sampling. The receptor was isolated from a person between 18 and 60 years old who received the Ad26.COV2.S COVID-19 vaccine or a placebo. Sample: peripheral blood, taken in a trial of Ad26.COV2.S vaccine versus placebo. The chain has TRBV15 and TRBJ2-5, with TRBD2 matching 12 bases. The CDR3 is CATSRDRLAGGIRQETQYF. CDR3 DNA: TGTGCCACCAGCAGAGATCGCCTAGCGGGGGGGATACGCCAAGAGACCCAGTACTTC.